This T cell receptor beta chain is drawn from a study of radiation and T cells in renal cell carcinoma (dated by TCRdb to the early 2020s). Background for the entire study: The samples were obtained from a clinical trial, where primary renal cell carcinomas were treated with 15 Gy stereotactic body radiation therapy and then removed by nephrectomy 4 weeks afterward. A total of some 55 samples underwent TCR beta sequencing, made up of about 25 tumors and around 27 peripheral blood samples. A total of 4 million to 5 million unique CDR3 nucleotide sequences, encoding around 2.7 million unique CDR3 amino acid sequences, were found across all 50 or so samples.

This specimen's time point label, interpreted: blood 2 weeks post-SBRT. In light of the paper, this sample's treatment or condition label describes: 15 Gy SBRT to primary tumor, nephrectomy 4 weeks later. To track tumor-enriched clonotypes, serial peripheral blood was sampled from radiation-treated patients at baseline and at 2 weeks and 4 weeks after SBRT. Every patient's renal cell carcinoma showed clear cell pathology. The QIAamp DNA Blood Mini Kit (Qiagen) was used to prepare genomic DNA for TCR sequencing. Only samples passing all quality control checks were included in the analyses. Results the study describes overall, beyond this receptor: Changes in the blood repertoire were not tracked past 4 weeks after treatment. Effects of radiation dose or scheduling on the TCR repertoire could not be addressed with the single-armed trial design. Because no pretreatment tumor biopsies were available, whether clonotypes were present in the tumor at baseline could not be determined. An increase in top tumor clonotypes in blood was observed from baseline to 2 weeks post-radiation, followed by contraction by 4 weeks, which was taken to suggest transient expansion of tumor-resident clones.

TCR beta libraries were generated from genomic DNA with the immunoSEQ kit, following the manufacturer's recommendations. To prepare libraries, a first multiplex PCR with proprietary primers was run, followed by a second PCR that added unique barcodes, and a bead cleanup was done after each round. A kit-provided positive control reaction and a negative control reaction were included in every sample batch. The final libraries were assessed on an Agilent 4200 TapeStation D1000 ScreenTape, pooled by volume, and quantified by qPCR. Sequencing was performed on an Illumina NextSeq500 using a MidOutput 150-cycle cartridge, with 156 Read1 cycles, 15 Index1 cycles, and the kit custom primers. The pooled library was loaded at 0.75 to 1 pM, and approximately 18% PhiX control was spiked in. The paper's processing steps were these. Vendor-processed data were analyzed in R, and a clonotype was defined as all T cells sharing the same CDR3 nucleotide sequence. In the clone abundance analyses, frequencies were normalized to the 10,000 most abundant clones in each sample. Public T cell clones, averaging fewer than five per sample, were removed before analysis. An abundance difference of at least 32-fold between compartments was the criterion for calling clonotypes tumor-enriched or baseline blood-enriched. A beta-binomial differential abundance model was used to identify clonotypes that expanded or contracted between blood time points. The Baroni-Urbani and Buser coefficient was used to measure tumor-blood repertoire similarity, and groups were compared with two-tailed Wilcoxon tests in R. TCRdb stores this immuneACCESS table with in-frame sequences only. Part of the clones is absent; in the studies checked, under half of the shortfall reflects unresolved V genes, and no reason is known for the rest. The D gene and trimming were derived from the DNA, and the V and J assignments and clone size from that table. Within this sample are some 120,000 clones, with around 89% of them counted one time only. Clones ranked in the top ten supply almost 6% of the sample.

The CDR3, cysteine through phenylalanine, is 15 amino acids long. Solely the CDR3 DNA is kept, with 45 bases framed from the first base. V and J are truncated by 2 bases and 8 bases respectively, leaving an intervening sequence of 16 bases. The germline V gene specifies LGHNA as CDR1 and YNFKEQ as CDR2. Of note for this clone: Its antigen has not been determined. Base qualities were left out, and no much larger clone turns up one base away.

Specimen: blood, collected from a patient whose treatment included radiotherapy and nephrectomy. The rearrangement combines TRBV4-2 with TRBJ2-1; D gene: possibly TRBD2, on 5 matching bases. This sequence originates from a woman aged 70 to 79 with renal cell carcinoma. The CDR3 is CASSQSPGPDYEQFF. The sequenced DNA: TGTGCCAGCAGCCAATCCCCCGGACCGGACTATGAGCAGTTCTTC.